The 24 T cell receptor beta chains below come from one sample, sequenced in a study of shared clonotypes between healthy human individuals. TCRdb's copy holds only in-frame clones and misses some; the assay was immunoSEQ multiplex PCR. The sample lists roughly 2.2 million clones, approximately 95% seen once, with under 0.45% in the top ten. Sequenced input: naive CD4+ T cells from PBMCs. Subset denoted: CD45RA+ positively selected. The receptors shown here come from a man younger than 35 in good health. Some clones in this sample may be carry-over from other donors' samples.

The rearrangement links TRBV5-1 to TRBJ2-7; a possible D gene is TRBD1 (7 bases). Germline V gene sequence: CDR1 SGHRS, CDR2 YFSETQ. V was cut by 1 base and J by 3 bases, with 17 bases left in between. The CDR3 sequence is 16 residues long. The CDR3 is CASSLTPGQEGYEQYF. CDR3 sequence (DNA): TGCGCCAGCAGCTTGACCCCTGGACAGGAGGGCTACGAGCAGTACTTC.

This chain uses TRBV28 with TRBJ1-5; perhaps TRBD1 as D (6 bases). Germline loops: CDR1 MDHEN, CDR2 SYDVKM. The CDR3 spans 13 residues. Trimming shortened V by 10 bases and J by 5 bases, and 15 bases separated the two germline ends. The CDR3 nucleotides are TGTGCCATCCGGGACACCATGGATCAGCCCCAGCATTTT. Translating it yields CAIRDTMDQPQHF.

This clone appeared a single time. The CDR3 loop is CASSPVGGTEAFF. DNA of the CDR3: TGTGCCAGCAGCCCGGTTGGGGGGACTGAAGCTTTCTTT. The chain uses TRBV6-6 and TRBJ1-1, with D perhaps TRBD1 (5 bases). Germline V gene data show CDR1 as MNHNY and CDR2 as SVGAGI (reference sequence). Trimming removed 6 bases from V and 5 bases from J, with 13 bases in between. This CDR3 is 13 amino acids long.

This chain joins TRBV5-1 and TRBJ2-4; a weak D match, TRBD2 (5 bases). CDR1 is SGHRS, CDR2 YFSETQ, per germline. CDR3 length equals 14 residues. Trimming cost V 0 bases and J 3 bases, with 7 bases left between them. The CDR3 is CASSLDGSKNIQYF. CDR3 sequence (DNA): TGCGCCAGCAGCTTGGATGGGAGCAAAAACATTCAGTACTTC.

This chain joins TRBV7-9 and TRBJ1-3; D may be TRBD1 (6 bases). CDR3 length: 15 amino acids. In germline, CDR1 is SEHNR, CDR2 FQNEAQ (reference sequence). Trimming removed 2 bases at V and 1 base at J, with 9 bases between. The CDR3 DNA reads TGTGCCAGCAGCTTAATTACAGGGTCTGGAAACACCATATATTTT. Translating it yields CASSLITGSGNTIYF.

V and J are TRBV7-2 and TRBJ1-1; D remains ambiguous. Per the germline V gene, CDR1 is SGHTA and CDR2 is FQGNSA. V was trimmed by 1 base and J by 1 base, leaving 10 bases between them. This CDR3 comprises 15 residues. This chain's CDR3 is CASSLGPQPNTEAFF. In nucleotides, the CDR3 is TGTGCCAGCAGCTTAGGCCCCCAACCGAACACTGAAGCTTTCTTT.

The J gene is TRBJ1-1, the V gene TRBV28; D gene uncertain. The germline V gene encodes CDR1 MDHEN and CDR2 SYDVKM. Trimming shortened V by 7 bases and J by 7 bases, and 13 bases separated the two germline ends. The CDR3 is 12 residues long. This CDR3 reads CASILPLVEAFF. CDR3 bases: TGTGCCAGCATTCTTCCCTTGGTTGAAGCTTTCTTT.

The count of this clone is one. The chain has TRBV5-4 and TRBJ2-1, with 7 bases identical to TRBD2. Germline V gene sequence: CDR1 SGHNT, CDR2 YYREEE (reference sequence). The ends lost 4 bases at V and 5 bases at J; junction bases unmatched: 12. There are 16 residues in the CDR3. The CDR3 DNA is TGTGCCAGCAGCCCCCCAGGTAAGCGGGGACACAATGAGCAGTTCTTC. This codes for CASSPPGKRGHNEQFF.

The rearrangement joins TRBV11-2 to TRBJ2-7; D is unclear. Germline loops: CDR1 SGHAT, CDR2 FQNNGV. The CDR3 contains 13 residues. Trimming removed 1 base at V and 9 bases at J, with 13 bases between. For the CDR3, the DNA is TGTGCCAGCAGCTTAGGTAGGCCGGTTGGGCAGTACTTC. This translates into CASSLGRPVGQYF.

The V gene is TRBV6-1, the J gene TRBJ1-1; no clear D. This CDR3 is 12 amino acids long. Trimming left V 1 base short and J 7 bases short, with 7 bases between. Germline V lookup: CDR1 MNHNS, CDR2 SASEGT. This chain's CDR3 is CASSEDRVEAFF. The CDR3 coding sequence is TGTGCCAGCAGTGAAGATCGGGTTGAAGCTTTCTTT.

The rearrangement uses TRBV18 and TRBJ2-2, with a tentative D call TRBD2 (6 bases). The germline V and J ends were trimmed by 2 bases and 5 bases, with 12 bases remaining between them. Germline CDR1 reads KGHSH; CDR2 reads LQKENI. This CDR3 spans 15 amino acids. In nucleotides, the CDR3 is TGTGCCAGCTCACCAACGAGGGGAGGTACCGGGGAGCTGTTTTTT. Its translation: CASSPTRGGTGELFF. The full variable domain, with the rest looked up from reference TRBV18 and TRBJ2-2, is NAGVMQNPRHLVRRRGQEARLRCSPMKGHSHVYWYRQLPEEGLKFMVYLQKENIIDESGMPKERFSAEFPKEGPSILRIQQVVRGDSAAYFCASSPTRGGTGELFFGEGSRLTVL.

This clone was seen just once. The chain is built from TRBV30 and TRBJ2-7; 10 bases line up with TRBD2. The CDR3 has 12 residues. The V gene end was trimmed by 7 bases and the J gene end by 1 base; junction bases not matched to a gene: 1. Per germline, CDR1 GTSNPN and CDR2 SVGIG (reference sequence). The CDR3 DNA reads TGTGCCTCTAGCGGGAGTTCCTACGAGCAGTACTTC. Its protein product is CASSGSSYEQYF.

CDR3 nucleotide sequence: TGCGCCAGCAGCTTGGCAATACCAGGGAAAGGCTACACCTTC. The encoded protein is CASSLAIPGKGYTF. The rearrangement joins TRBV5-1 to TRBJ1-2; perhaps TRBD1 as D (5 bases). The V and J ends lost 0 bases and 8 bases respectively, with 14 bases between them. This CDR3 is 14 amino acids long. Germline V gives CDR1 SGHRS, CDR2 YFSETQ. The whole variable domain, filled in from reference TRBV5-1 and TRBJ1-2, reads KAGVTQTPRYLIKTRGQQVTLSCSPISGHRSVSWYQQTPGQGLQFLFEYFSETQRNKGNFPGRFSGRQFSNSRSEMNVSTLELGDSALYLCASSLAIPGKGYTFGSGTRLTVV.

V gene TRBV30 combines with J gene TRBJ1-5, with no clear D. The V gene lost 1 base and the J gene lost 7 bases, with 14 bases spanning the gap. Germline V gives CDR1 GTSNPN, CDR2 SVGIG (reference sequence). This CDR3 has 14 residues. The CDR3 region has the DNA TGTGCCTGGAGTGGAGCGGGAGGAGGACAGCCCCAGCATTTT. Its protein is CAWSGAGGGQPQHF. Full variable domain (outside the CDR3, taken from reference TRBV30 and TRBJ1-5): SQTIHQWPATLVQPVGSPLSLECTVEGTSNPNLYWYRQAAGRGLQLLFYSVGIGQISSEVPQNLSASRPQDRQFILSSKKLLLSDSGFYLCAWSGAGGGQPQHFGDGTRLSIL.

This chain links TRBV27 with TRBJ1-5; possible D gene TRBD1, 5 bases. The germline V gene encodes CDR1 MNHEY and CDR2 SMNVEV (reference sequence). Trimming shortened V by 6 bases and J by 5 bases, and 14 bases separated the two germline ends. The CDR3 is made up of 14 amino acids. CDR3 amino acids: CASRGSGGDQPQHF. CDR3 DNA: TGTGCCAGCAGGGGAAGCGGGGGGGATCAGCCCCAGCATTTT.

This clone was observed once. The chain's CDR3 is CASSSTDRIGETQYF. CDR3 bases: TGTGCCAGCAGCTCAACCGACAGGATAGGAGAGACCCAGTACTTC. The chain combines TRBV7-9 with TRBJ2-5; D perhaps matches TRBD1 (6 bases). The CDR3 has 15 amino acids. Germline V gives CDR1 SEHNR, CDR2 FQNEAQ (reference sequence). Trimming took 4 bases from V and 4 from J, leaving 16 bases between them.

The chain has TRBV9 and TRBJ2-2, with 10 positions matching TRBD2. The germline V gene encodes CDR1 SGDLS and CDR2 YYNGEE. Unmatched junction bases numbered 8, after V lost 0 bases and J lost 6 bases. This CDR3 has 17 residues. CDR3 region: CASSVDLLAGVAGELFF. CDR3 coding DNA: TGTGCCAGCAGCGTAGATTTGCTAGCGGGAGTCGCCGGGGAGCTGTTTTTT.

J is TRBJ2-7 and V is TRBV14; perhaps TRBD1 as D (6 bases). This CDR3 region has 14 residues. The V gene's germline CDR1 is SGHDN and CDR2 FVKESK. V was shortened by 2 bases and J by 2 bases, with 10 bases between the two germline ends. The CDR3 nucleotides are TGTGCCAGCAGCCAATATAGGGGGACCTACGAGCAGTACTTC. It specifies CASSQYRGTYEQYF.

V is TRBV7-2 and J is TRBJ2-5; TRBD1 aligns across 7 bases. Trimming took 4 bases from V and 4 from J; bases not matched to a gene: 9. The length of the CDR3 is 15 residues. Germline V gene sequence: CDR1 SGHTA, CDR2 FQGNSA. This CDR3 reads CASSSRQGLGETQYF. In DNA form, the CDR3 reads TGTGCCAGCAGCTCGCGACAGGGTTTAGGAGAGACCCAGTACTTC.

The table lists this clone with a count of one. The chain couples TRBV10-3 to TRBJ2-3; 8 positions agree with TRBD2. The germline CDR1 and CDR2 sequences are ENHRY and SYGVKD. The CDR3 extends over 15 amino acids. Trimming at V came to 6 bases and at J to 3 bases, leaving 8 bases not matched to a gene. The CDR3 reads CAISPFSGITDTQYF. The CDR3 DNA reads TGTGCCATCAGCCCATTTAGCGGGATTACAGATACGCAGTATTTT.

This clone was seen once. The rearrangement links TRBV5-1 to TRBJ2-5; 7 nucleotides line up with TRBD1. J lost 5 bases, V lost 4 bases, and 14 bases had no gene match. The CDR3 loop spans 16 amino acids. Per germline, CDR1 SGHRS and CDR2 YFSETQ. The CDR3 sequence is CASSPDPRQGWETQYF. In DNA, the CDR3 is TGCGCCAGCAGCCCGGACCCACGACAGGGCTGGGAGACCCAGTACTTC.

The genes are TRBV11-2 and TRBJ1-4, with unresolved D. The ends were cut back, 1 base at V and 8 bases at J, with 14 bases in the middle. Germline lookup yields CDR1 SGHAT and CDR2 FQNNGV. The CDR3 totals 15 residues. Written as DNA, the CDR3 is TGTGCCAGCAGCTTAGTTGGGGAAATTGGAGAAAAACTGTTTTTT. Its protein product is CASSLVGEIGEKLFF.

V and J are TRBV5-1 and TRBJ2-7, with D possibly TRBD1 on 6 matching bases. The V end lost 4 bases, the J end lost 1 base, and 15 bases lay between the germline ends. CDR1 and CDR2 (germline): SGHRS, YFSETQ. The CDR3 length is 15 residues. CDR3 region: CASSRDILQSYEQYF. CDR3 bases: TGCGCCAGCAGCAGGGACATCCTACAATCCTACGAGCAGTACTTC.

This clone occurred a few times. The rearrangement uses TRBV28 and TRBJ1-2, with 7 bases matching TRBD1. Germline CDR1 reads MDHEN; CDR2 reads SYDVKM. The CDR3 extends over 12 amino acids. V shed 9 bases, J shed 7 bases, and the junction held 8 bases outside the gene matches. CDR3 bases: TGTGCCAGTAACGACAGGGTCGGTGGCTACACCTTC. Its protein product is CASNDRVGGYTF.